What follows is one T cell receptor beta chain and its context. The data are from a study of blood T cell repertoires in COVID-19. Study-wide background: Material from acute and convalescent COVID-19 was sourced from the United States, Italy and Spain. Sources were T cells, B-cell-depleted T cells, or PBMCs; the material itself was cDNA or gDNA.

The authors' processing: The authors estimated nucleated cell counts from reference gene primer amplification. Profiled with immunoSEQ multiplex PCR; TCRdb holds only in-frame clones, not every one. That table is the source of V, J and clone size, and D and trimming were worked out from the DNA. The sample includes around 80,000 clones, approximately 83% of them seen just once. The CDR3 has 13 amino acids. Germline V gene lookup returns CDR1 SGHRS and CDR2 YFSETQ. Trimming stripped 4 bases from V and 4 bases from J, with 9 bases between. The sample was peripheral blood. The genes are TRBV5-1 and TRBJ1-3; weak D call: TRBD1 (5 bases). The receptor was derived from a human donor in a cohort sampled during active COVID-19. The CDR3 loop is CASSGAGGNTIYF. The CDR3 DNA reads TGCGCCAGCAGCGGGGCAGGGGGAAACACCATATATTTT.